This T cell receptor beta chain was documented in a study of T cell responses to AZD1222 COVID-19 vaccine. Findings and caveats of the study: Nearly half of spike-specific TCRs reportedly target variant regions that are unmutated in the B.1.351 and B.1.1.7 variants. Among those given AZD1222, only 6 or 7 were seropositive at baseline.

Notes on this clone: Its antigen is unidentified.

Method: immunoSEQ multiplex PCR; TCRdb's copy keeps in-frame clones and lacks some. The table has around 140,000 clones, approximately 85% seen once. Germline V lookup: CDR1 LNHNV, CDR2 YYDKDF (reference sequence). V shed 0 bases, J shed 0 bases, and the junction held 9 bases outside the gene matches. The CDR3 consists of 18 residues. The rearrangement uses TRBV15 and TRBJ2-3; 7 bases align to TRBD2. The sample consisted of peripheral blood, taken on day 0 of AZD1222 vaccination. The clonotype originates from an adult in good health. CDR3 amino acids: CATSRDLGRDYSTDTQYF. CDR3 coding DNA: TGTGCCACCAGCAGAGATCTCGGCCGGGACTATAGCACAGATACGCAGTATTTT.